These 14 T cell receptor beta chains originate from one sample sequenced in a study of CD8+ T cells in alopecia areata. Treatment defined: oral pan-JAK inhibitor, 5-10 mg twice daily. TCR sequencing used cDNA made by reverse transcription of extracted RNA. Method: immunoSEQ multiplex PCR; TCRdb's copy keeps in-frame clones and lacks some. Here the sample spans about 180,000 clones, 50% to 75% being singletons. This material consisted of CD4+ T cells sorted from blood, taken at approximately week 55, from a patient treated with tofacitinib. The receptor set was obtained from a human donor with alopecia areata.

The chain combines TRBV23-1 with TRBJ2-5; D may be TRBD1 (5 bases). TRBV23-1 is an ORF, and what it does is uncertain. Trimming took 3 bases from V and 0 from J, leaving 14 bases between them. The CDR3 loop spans 16 amino acids. The CDR3 is CASSQPPAGYQETQYF. The DNA of the CDR3 is TGCGCCAGCAGTCAGCCGCCCGCAGGGTACCAAGAGACCCAGTACTTC.

About this clone: Other nucleotide sequences in the sample specify the same CDR3. The chain recombines TRBV30 with TRBJ2-2; 7 bases map to TRBD1. The CDR3 is 15 residues long. Per germline, CDR1 GTSNPN and CDR2 SVGIG (reference sequence). The J segment lost 6 bases and the V segment lost 3 bases, leaving 10 bases of the junction unmatched. This chain's CDR3 is CAWSVLDRVAGELFF. In DNA form, the CDR3 reads TGTGCCTGGAGCGTACTCGACAGGGTGGCCGGGGAGCTGTTTTTT.

The V and J genes are TRBV19 and TRBJ1-1; possibly TRBD1 for D (6 bases). This CDR3 has 11 amino acids. Between the trimmed V and J ends, which lost 6 bases and 5 bases, there was a span of 7 bases. The germline V gene encodes CDR1 LNHDA and CDR2 SQIVND (reference sequence). The CDR3 is CASRRGTEAFF. As DNA, the CDR3 is TGTGCCAGTAGGAGGGGGACTGAAGCTTTCTTT.

V gene TRBV5-5 combines with J gene TRBJ2-3; possibly TRBD1 for D (5 bases). V was pared by 4 bases and J by 2 bases, with 8 bases between. The V gene's germline CDR1 is SGHKS and CDR2 YYEKEE (reference sequence). This CDR3 has 13 residues. DNA for the CDR3: TGTGCCAGCAGCAGACAGTCCACAGATACGCAGTATTTT. It is translated as CASSRQSTDTQYF.

This clone occurred a few times. This chain joins TRBV5-6 and TRBJ2-5; tentative D call: TRBD1 (5 bases). The J call is doubtful: the DNA matches TRBJ2-7 better. Looked up from germline, CDR1 is SGHDT and CDR2 is YYEEEE. The CDR3 extends over 14 amino acids. CDR3 sequence: CASSSTARTYEQYF. The CDR3 DNA follows: TGTGCCAGCAGCTCGACAGCTCGGACCTACGAGCAGTACTTC.

The gene calls are TRBV4-1 and TRBJ1-2; D perhaps matches TRBD1 (5 bases). The CDR3 is 15 amino acids. V gave up 1 base and J gave up 6 bases, with 15 bases separating them. CDR1 is MGHRA, CDR2 YSYEKL, per germline. The CDR3 nucleotides read TGCGCCAGCAGCCAAGGAACGGCAGGGCAGAATGGCTACACCTTC. This sequence encodes CASSQGTAGQNGYTF.

The chain carries TRBV5-1 and TRBJ2-3, with D unclear. This CDR3 region has 14 residues. CDR1 is SGHRS, CDR2 YFSETQ, per germline. V gave up 5 bases and J gave up 0 bases, with 10 bases separating them. CDR3 loop: CASRTTQSTDTQYF. The CDR3 nucleotides read TGCGCCAGCAGGACGACTCAGAGCACAGATACGCAGTATTTT. Filled out from reference TRBV5-1 and TRBJ2-3, the complete variable domain reads KAGVTQTPRYLIKTRGQQVTLSCSPISGHRSVSWYQQTPGQGLQFLFEYFSETQRNKGNFPGRFSGRQFSNSRSEMNVSTLELGDSALYLCASRTTQSTDTQYFGPGTRLTVL.

The V call is TRBV30, the J call TRBJ1-5; D is ambiguous. Germline lookup yields CDR1 GTSNPN and CDR2 SVGIG (reference sequence). V gave up 3 bases and J gave up 4 bases, with 13 bases separating them. The CDR3 has 14 amino acids. CDR3 sequence: CAWSSWGGNQPQHF. In DNA, the CDR3 is TGTGCCTGGAGCTCATGGGGAGGGAATCAGCCCCAGCATTTT. Together with reference TRBV30 and TRBJ1-5, the CDR3 gives the full variable domain: SQTIHQWPATLVQPVGSPLSLECTVEGTSNPNLYWYRQAAGRGLQLLFYSVGIGQISSEVPQNLSASRPQDRQFILSSKKLLLSDSGFYLCAWSSWGGNQPQHFGDGTRLSIL.

J is TRBJ2-1 and V is TRBV5-4; 9 bases align to TRBD1. CDR1 is SGHNT and CDR2 is YYREEE in the germline V gene (reference sequence). The CDR3 is 13 amino acids. CDR3 nucleotide sequence: TGTTGTTATGGGGGACAGGGCAACAATGAGCAGTTCTTC. The encoded protein is CCYGGQGNNEQFF.

J is TRBJ1-2 and V is TRBV18, with TRBD1 as a possible D gene (5 bases). Germline V gene lookup returns CDR1 KGHSH and CDR2 LQKENI. Trimming pared 2 bases from V and 8 bases from J, leaving 21 bases between. The CDR3 covers 16 residues. The CDR3, as DNA: TGTGCCAGCTCACCATCCCAGGGCCCATCGTCAGGGGGCTACACCTTC. It codes for CASSPSQGPSSGGYTF.

This clone was found a few times. V and J are TRBV7-9 and TRBJ1-2, with TRBD1 as a possible D gene (5 bases). The CDR3 length is 12 residues. V gave up 5 bases and J gave up 4 bases, with 8 bases separating them. Germline V lookup: CDR1 SEHNR, CDR2 FQNEAQ (reference sequence). Here the CDR3 DNA reads TGTGCCAGCAGCCCGACAGCCTATGGCTACACCTTC. Its protein is CASSPTAYGYTF.

The chain links TRBV2 to TRBJ1-4; D ambiguous. This CDR3 contains 11 residues. Germline assignment: CDR1 SNHLY and CDR2 FYNNEI. Trimming removed 7 bases from V and 10 bases from J, with 10 bases in between. In DNA, the CDR3 is TGTGCCAGCAATTACTTGGGAAAACTGTTTTTT. It translates to CASNYLGKLFF.

V and J are TRBV5-1 and TRBJ1-5; unclear D gene. The CDR3 runs 15 residues. Germline values: CDR1 SGHRS, CDR2 YFSETQ. The ends were cut back, 0 bases at V and 1 base at J, with 8 bases in the middle. This chain's CDR3 is CASSLGVRSNQPQHF. For the CDR3, the DNA is TGCGCCAGCAGCTTGGGTGTCAGGAGCAATCAGCCCCAGCATTTT.

The J gene is TRBJ1-4, the V gene TRBV30; possible D gene TRBD1, 5 bases. The V gene lost 1 base and the J gene lost 10 bases, with 10 bases spanning the gap. Germline loops: CDR1 GTSNPN, CDR2 SVGIG (reference sequence). The CDR3 is made up of 12 amino acids. As DNA, the CDR3 is TGTGCCTGGAGTGGACAGTATGGAAAACTGTTTTTT. Encoded protein: CAWSGQYGKLFF.